This T cell receptor beta chain was identified in a study of control samples from healthy donors and cancer patients. This clone was found once. TCRdb keeps only in-frame clones here, not all; method: immunoSEQ multiplex PCR. The sample yields over 200,000 clones, around 80% seen once. With V trimmed by 4 bases and J by 4 bases, 3 bases remained unmatched. Germline V gives CDR1 SNHLY, CDR2 FYNNEI. CDR3 length: 13 amino acids. The specimen was PBMCs. The origin of this receptor is an older woman with lung cancer. The chain uses TRBV2 and TRBJ1-2, with 7 nucleotides matching TRBD1. CDR3 amino acids: CASSVQGSYGYTF. The CDR3 DNA is TGTGCCAGCAGTGTACAGGGGTCCTATGGCTACACCTTC.